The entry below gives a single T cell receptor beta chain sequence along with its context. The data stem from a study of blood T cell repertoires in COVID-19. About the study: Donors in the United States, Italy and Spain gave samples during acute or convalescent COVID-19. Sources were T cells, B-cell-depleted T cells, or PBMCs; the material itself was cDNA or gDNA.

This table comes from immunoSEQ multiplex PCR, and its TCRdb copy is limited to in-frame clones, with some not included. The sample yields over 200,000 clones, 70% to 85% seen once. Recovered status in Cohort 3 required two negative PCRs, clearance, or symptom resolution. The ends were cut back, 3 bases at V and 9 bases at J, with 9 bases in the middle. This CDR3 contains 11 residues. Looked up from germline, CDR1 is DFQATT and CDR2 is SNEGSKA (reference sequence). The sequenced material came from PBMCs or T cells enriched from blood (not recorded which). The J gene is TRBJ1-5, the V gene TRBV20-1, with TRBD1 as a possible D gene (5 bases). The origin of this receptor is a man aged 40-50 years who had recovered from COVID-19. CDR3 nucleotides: TGCAGTGCTAGGGGGGGAGGGCCCCAGCATTTT. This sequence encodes CSARGGGPQHF.